These 4 T cell receptor beta chains came from one sample sequenced in a study of siplizumab effects on memory and regulatory T cells. This table comes from immunoSEQ multiplex PCR, and its TCRdb copy is limited to in-frame clones, with some not included. The table includes 90,000 to 120,000 clones, 94% detected once. Sequenced: Tregs sorted from blood. These TCRs come from a human donor in good health.

This clone came up once. The genes are TRBV27 and TRBJ2-3, with D possibly being TRBD2 (5 bases). The CDR3 is 14 residues long. The germline gives CDR1 MNHEY, CDR2 SMNVEV (reference sequence). V was pared by 6 bases and J by 1 base, with 11 bases between. In DNA, the CDR3 is TGTGCCAGCAGAACGGGAACGGGCACAGATACGCAGTATTTT. This codes for CASRTGTGTDTQYF.

Here the CDR3 DNA reads TGTGCCAGCTCACCAAAATCGGGAGTGGACTATGGCTACACCTTC. It translates to CASSPKSGVDYGYTF. V and J are TRBV18 and TRBJ1-2, with D unresolved. CDR3 size: 15 residues. The germline V gene encodes CDR1 KGHSH and CDR2 LQKENI. The V end was cut by 2 bases, the J end by 3 bases, with 13 bases between.

The chain combines TRBV19 with TRBJ1-2, with D hard to call. The V gene lost 5 bases and the J gene lost 5 bases, with 15 bases spanning the gap. The germline gives CDR1 LNHDA, CDR2 SQIVND (reference sequence). The CDR3 length is 14 residues. As DNA, the CDR3 is TGTGCCAGTAGTTCGGTTGTACAGACTTATGGCTACACCTTC. Protein sequence: CASSSVVQTYGYTF.

Worth noting for this clone: Additional DNA sequences in this sample encode the identical CDR3. The chain uses TRBV18 and TRBJ1-1; D is possibly TRBD1 (5 bases). Germline V gene sequence: CDR1 KGHSH, CDR2 LQKENI. The CDR3 spans 13 residues. V shed 2 bases and J shed 3 bases, with 7 bases lying between them. CDR3 sequence (DNA): TGTGCCAGCTCACCAGGGGGGGACACTGAAGCTTTCTTT. The encoded protein is CASSPGGDTEAFF.